A selection of T cell receptor beta chains follows, all from one sample in a study of blood T cell repertoires in COVID-19. Produced via immunoSEQ multiplex PCR; TCRdb's table is partial and in-frame only. The data show around 300,000 clones, less than 90% seen once. Sequencing was carried out using peripheral blood. These receptors all come from a human donor in a cohort sampled during active COVID-19. Each CDR3 is given with its conserved first and last residue. D genes are given only for firm matches. Size is stated for part of the rows, as once, few or many counts, or as a class when the clone is expanded.

abundance,j_gene,v_gene,d_gene,CDR3nt,CDR3aa
NA,TRBJ2-3,TRBV7-9,TRBD1,TGTGCCAGCAGCTTGCCCTCCACAGGGGAAGATACGCAGTATTTT,CASSLPSTGEDTQYF
NA,TRBJ2-2,TRBV5-4,NA,TGTGCCAGCAGCGGGGGGATCGGGGAGCTGTTTTTT,CASSGGIGELFF
NA,TRBJ2-1,TRBV27,TRBD1,TGTGCCAGCAGTTTATTGCGGACAGGGGGCCACAATGAGCAGTTCTTC,CASSLLRTGGHNEQFF
NA,TRBJ1-1,TRBV4-3,NA,TGCGCCAGCAGCGGCGGGACGAACACTGAAGCTTTCTTT,CASSGGTNTEAFF
NA,TRBJ1-2,TRBV5-4,NA,TGTGCCAGCAGCCCGACAGGCGGTAACTATGGCTACACCTTC,CASSPTGGNYGYTF
NA,TRBJ2-1,TRBV7-6,NA,TGTGCCAGCAGCTTAGCGACTGGGTATTATGAGCTCTACAATGAGCAGTTCTTC,CASSLATGYYELYNEQFF
NA,TRBJ1-2,TRBV7-2,NA,TGTGCCAGCAGCTTGGGTCAACAGGTACCCTTCTATGGCTACACCTTC,CASSLGQQVPFYGYTF
NA,TRBJ2-5,TRBV7-2,NA,TGTGCCAGCAGCTTGGGCTGGTTAGGGGTAGAGACCCAGTACTTC,CASSLGWLGVETQYF
few,TRBJ2-1,TRBV27,TRBD1,TGTGCCAGCAGGCATCTCGGGACAGGCAGCGTCAATGAGCAGTTCTTC,CASRHLGTGSVNEQFF
few,TRBJ2-3,TRBV18,NA,TGTGCCAGCTCCCGCCAGGATACGCAGTATTTT,CASSRQDTQYF
NA,TRBJ2-1,TRBV11-3,NA,TGTGCCAGCAGCTTAGGAGCAAACAATGAGCAGTTCTTC,CASSLGANNEQFF
NA,TRBJ2-1,TRBV5-1,TRBD2,TGCGCCAGCAGCTTGGTGTCTAGCGGGAGTGGTAATGAGCAGTTCTTC,CASSLVSSGSGNEQFF
NA,TRBJ2-1,TRBV6-5,TRBD2,TGTGCCAGCAGTTACTGGGCGGCTAGCGGCAATGAGCAGTTCTTC,CASSYWAASGNEQFF
NA,TRBJ2-5,TRBV6-6,TRBD1,TGTGCCAGCAGACCCGGACAGGGAGTCAAGACCCAGTACTTC,CASRPGQGVKTQYF
once,TRBJ2-6,TRBV7-2,TRBD1,TGTGCCAGCAGCTTAGACGGGACAGCTGGCTCTGGGGCCAACGTCCTGACTTTC,CASSLDGTAGSGANVLTF
NA,TRBJ2-6,TRBV9,NA,TGTGCCAGCAGCGTAGGTATTGCGGGGGCCAACGTCCTGACTTTC,CASSVGIAGANVLTF
NA,TRBJ2-1,TRBV30,NA,TGTGCCTGGGGGCAGTCCTACAATGAGCAGTTCTTC,CAWGQSYNEQFF
few,TRBJ2-1,TRBV29-1,TRBD2,TGCAGCGTTGAATTGGTAGCGGGAGGTTTGAGTGAGCAGTTCTTC,CSVELVAGGLSEQFF
once,TRBJ2-5,TRBV7-2,TRBD1,TGTGCCAGCAGCTTAATGGGACAGGGTCGGGAGACCCAGTACTTC,CASSLMGQGRETQYF
NA,TRBJ1-1,TRBV5-8,NA,TGTGCCAGCAGCTATGCTACGGGAGTAGCTTTCTTT,CASSYATGVAFF
NA,TRBJ1-1,TRBV28,NA,TGTGCCAGCAGTTCCGGGGGTGCTCAGAACACTGAAGCTTTCTTT,CASSSGGAQNTEAFF
NA,TRBJ1-2,TRBV29-1,TRBD1,TGCAGCGTTGCTCAGGGGGCGCGTCATGGCTACACCTTC,CSVAQGARHGYTF
NA,TRBJ2-5,TRBV19,NA,TGTGCCAGTAGTCGGGCGGGCCAAGAGACCCAGTACTTC,CASSRAGQETQYF
few,TRBJ1-2,TRBV16,NA,TGTGCCAGCAGCCAGTGGGGGCACGGCTACACCTTC,CASSQWGHGYTF
once,TRBJ2-5,TRBV11-2,NA,TGTGCCAGCAGCTTAGAGGGTCGAGCGGAGACCCAGTACTTC,CASSLEGRAETQYF
NA,TRBJ1-1,TRBV9,NA,TGTGCCAGCAGCCCCACAGAATTAGGGAACACTGAAGCTTTCTTT,CASSPTELGNTEAFF
NA,TRBJ2-1,TRBV2,TRBD2,TGTGCCAGCAGTGAACGGCGGGAGGTCTACAATGAGCAGTTCTTC,CASSERREVYNEQFF
NA,TRBJ2-1,TRBV13,NA,TGTGCCAGCTGCCAAGGTGTAGCGGCCTTCAATGAGCAGTTCTTC,CASCQGVAAFNEQFF
NA,TRBJ2-7,TRBV4-3,TRBD2,TGCGCCAGCAGCCGAGGACTAGCGGGAGGATCCTACGAGCAGTACTTC,CASSRGLAGGSYEQYF
NA,TRBJ2-1,TRBV18,TRBD2,TGTGCCAGCTCACCTAGACTAGCGGGAGAGAGTGAGCAGTTCTTC,CASSPRLAGESEQFF
NA,TRBJ2-1,TRBV5-1,TRBD1,TGCGCCGGTTGGGGACAGGGAGGAGGGTGGACCTCCTACAATGAGCAGTTCTTC,CAGWGQGGGWTSYNEQFF
NA,TRBJ2-3,TRBV19,TRBD2,TGTGCCAGTAGTGTTCAAGCGGGAGCGGTTCAGGCGCAGTATTTT,CASSVQAGAVQAQYF
NA,TRBJ1-2,TRBV3-1/TRBV3-2,TRBD1,TGTGCCAGCAGCCCTGGACAGGGGATCTATGGCTACACCTTC,CASSPGQGIYGYTF
NA,TRBJ1-2,TRBV2,TRBD1,TGTGCCAGCAGTGCTAGGGGACAGGGAATTGGCTACACCTTC,CASSARGQGIGYTF
NA,TRBJ1-2,TRBV19,NA,TGTGCCAGTAGTATCACTTCCTATGGTGGCTACACCTTC,CASSITSYGGYTF
NA,TRBJ2-7,TRBV19,NA,TGTGCCAGCAGCAACAAATTAAGGGGCTCCTACGAGCAGTACTTC,CASSNKLRGSYEQYF
NA,TRBJ2-7,TRBV11-2,NA,TGTGCCAGCAGCTTAGATCGCCTCATCGGGTACGAGCAGTACTTC,CASSLDRLIGYEQYF
once,TRBJ2-2,TRBV19,TRBD1,TGTGCCAGTAGTATTCGGACAGGGGCCGGGGAGCTGTTTTTT,CASSIRTGAGELFF
few,TRBJ1-5,TRBV19,TRBD1,TGTGCCAGTAGTATCAAAAGAAAAGGGACAGGGCGGCAGCCCCAGCATTTT,CASSIKRKGTGRQPQHF
NA,TRBJ2-1,TRBV7-9,TRBD2,TGTGCCAGCGGGGCTTTGGCTAGCGGGAGCTCCTACAATGAGCAGTTCTTC,CASGALASGSSYNEQFF
NA,TRBJ1-4,TRBV5-8,NA,TGTGCCAGCAGCTCGGAAGGGGCTTTAAACCGTGAAAAACTGTTTTTT,CASSSEGALNREKLFF
NA,TRBJ1-3,TRBV5-6,NA,TGTGCCAGCAGCTTGTTCTCTACTGGAAACACCATATATTTT,CASSLFSTGNTIYF